Each of the 30 T cell receptor beta chains below was sequenced from the same sample in a study of technical replicates of blood from several donors. TCRdb's table, derived via immunoSEQ multiplex PCR, lists solely in-frame clones and lacks some. There are some 56,000 clones in the sample; 93% occur only once, and less than 4.5% lies in the top ten. The sequenced material came from PBMCs. All receptors derive from a human donor in good health. Some clones in this sample may be carry-over from other donors' samples.

V gene TRBV30 combines with J gene TRBJ2-3; 7 bases align to TRBD2. J was trimmed by 0 bases and V by 3 bases; bases with no gene match: 12. Germline lookup yields CDR1 GTSNPN and CDR2 SVGIG (reference sequence). The CDR3 loop spans 17 amino acids. The CDR3 nucleotides read TGTGCCTGGAGGTGGTCTGTGAGGGAGGGCAGCACAGATACGCAGTATTTT. Encoded protein: CAWRWSVREGSTDTQYF.

V gene TRBV4-3 combines with J gene TRBJ2-2, with D hard to call. Trimming stripped 0 bases from V and 1 base from J, with 9 bases between. In germline, CDR1 is LGHNA, CDR2 YSLEER. The CDR3 contains 16 residues. CDR3 DNA: TGCGCCAGCAGCCAAGACGTCCCGGGGAACACCGGGGAGCTGTTTTTT. This codes for CASSQDVPGNTGELFF.

The chain carries TRBV13 and TRBJ2-7; 7 bases are shared with TRBD1. Per the germline V gene, CDR1 is PRHDT and CDR2 is FYEKMQ (reference sequence). The CDR3 extends over 14 amino acids. The V and J ends lost 2 bases and 0 bases, in that order; junction bases with no gene match: 1. In DNA, the CDR3 is TGTGCCAGCAGCTTACGGGACAGCTCCTACGAGCAGTACTTC. Amino acids: CASSLRDSSYEQYF.

V gene TRBV19 combines with J gene TRBJ1-3, with no clear D. Between the trimmed V and J ends, which lost 7 bases and 0 bases, there was a span of 10 bases. CDR1 is LNHDA and CDR2 is SQIVND in the germline V gene (reference sequence). This CDR3 is built from 14 residues. CDR3 region: CASKREASGNTIYF. CDR3 bases: TGTGCCAGTAAGAGGGAAGCCTCTGGAAACACCATATATTTT.

The chain combines TRBV10-3 with TRBJ2-4; TRBD1 aligns across 8 bases. V lost 5 bases and J lost 4; bases outside the gene matches: 4. The CDR3 totals 14 residues. Germline-derived CDR1 and CDR2 are ENHRY and SYGVKD. CDR3 DNA sequence: TGTGCCATCAGTAAGGACAGGGAGAAAAACATTCAGTACTTC. Residues: CAISKDREKNIQYF.

As DNA, the CDR3 is TGTGCCAGCAGTCTAGGAGCCCGGACAAATCCTTACGAGCAGTACTTC. Encoded protein: CASSLGARTNPYEQYF. The chain employs TRBV7-2 and TRBJ2-7; TRBD1 might be the D (5 bases). This CDR3 region has 16 residues. CDR1 and CDR2 from the germline V gene are SGHTA and FQGNSA. The ends were cut back, 6 bases at V and 4 bases at J, with 22 bases in the middle.

The V gene is TRBV7-9, the J gene TRBJ2-3, with 8 nucleotides matching TRBD2. Germline V gives CDR1 SEHNR, CDR2 FQNEAQ (reference sequence). This CDR3 contains 15 residues. The trim removed 5 bases at V and 4 bases at J, leaving 8 bases unmatched. This chain's CDR3 is CASSPTAGGADTQYF. The CDR3 coding sequence is TGTGCCAGCAGCCCGACCGCGGGGGGAGCAGATACGCAGTATTTT.

The CDR3 sequence is CASSGQGTDTQYF. CDR3 coding DNA: TGTGCCAGCTCCGGACAGGGGACAGATACGCAGTATTTT. The chain recombines TRBV6-4 with TRBJ2-3; 9 bases agree with TRBD1. This CDR3 contains 13 residues. The V and J ends lost 8 bases and 3 bases, in that order; junction bases with no gene match: 3. Germline V gene lookup returns CDR1 MRHNA and CDR2 SNTAGT.

The rearrangement joins TRBV10-1 to TRBJ2-3; D not certain. Germline V CDR1 and CDR2: WNHNN, SYGVQD (reference sequence). The V end lost 3 bases, the J end lost 0 bases, and 16 bases lay between the germline ends. This CDR3 comprises 17 residues. CDR3 residues: CASSDLGSTTSTDTQYF. In nucleotides, the CDR3 is TGCGCCAGCAGTGATCTAGGTTCCACCACTAGCACAGATACGCAGTATTTT.

The table lists this clone with a count of one. V usage is TRBV2 and J usage is TRBJ2-3, with TRBD1 matching 7 bases. The junction had 5 bases not matched to a gene; V was cut back by 8 bases and J by 0 bases. CDR3 length: 14 residues. The germline gives CDR1 SNHLY, CDR2 FYNNEI. The DNA for the CDR3 is TGTGCCAGCCGTCCCAGGGGGAGCACAGATACGCAGTATTTT. Residues: CASRPRGSTDTQYF.

V usage is TRBV14 and J usage is TRBJ2-3; TRBD2 might be the D (5 bases). CDR3 length: 15 amino acids. V was shortened by 0 bases and J by 2 bases, with 9 bases between the two germline ends. Per germline, CDR1 SGHDN and CDR2 FVKESK. The CDR3 spells CASSQDDYYTDTQYF. The CDR3 region has the DNA TGTGCCAGCAGCCAAGATGACTACTACACAGATACGCAGTATTTT.

V gene TRBV11-1 combines with J gene TRBJ1-1; D is undetermined. V was pared by 5 bases and J by 2 bases, with 9 bases between. The CDR3 length is 13 residues. The germline gives CDR1 SGHAT, CDR2 FQDESV (reference sequence). The CDR3 DNA is TGTGCCAGCAGCCGGACTGAAAACACTGAAGCTTTCTTT. It is translated as CASSRTENTEAFF.

The chain employs TRBV29-1 and TRBJ2-1, with 7 positions matching TRBD1. Germline V gene sequence: CDR1 SQVTM, CDR2 ANQGSEA. J gave up 6 bases and V 6 bases, and 11 bases lay outside the gene matches. This CDR3 comprises 14 residues. The CDR3 here is CSVEGQIQSNEQFF. In nucleotides, the CDR3 is TGCAGCGTCGAGGGACAGATCCAGTCCAATGAGCAGTTCTTC.

This clone was picked up a small number of times. The V and J genes are TRBV19 and TRBJ1-1; weak D call: TRBD1 (5 bases). The V end lost 7 bases, the J end lost 6 bases, and 15 bases lay between the germline ends. CDR3 size: 13 residues. Germline values: CDR1 LNHDA, CDR2 SQIVND (reference sequence). The CDR3 sequence: CASINKGRSEAFF. Written as DNA, the CDR3 is TGTGCCAGTATTAATAAGGGGCGTTCTGAAGCTTTCTTT.

The J gene is TRBJ1-1, the V gene TRBV7-2; D uncertain. V dropped 3 bases and J dropped 1 base, with 6 bases sitting between them. The CDR3 runs 13 residues. Germline V gene data show CDR1 as SGHTA and CDR2 as FQGNSA. This CDR3 reads CASSFTGNTEAFF. The CDR3 coding sequence is TGTGCCAGCAGCTTTACGGGGAACACTGAAGCTTTCTTT.

The chain carries TRBV10-3 and TRBJ1-5, with D hard to call. The CDR3 contains 13 residues. Trimming pared 4 bases from V and 2 bases from J, leaving 6 bases between. The germline gives CDR1 ENHRY, CDR2 SYGVKD. This chain's CDR3 is CAISVEGNQPQHF. The CDR3 region has the DNA TGTGCCATCAGTGTGGAGGGCAATCAGCCCCAGCATTTT.

The rearrangement uses TRBV29-1 and TRBJ1-2, with D perhaps TRBD1 (6 bases). Germline lookup yields CDR1 SQVTM and CDR2 ANQGSEA. V was cut by 5 bases and J by 8 bases, with 21 bases left in between. The CDR3 runs 14 residues. The CDR3 reads CSVPDEQGVRGYTF. The DNA for the CDR3 is TGCAGCGTTCCGGACGAACAGGGTGTGAGAGGCTACACCTTC.

The chain employs TRBV15 and TRBJ2-2; D unclear. V lost 0 bases to trimming and J lost 6 bases, with 2 bases between them. The germline CDR1 and CDR2 sequences are LNHNV and YYDKDF (reference sequence). The CDR3 loop spans 12 amino acids. In nucleotides, the CDR3 is TGTGCCACCAGCAGAGACGCCGGGGAGCTGTTTTTT. This sequence encodes CATSRDAGELFF.

This clone was detected only once. V gene TRBV6-1 combines with J gene TRBJ2-7, with 9 bases matching TRBD1. Germline values: CDR1 MNHNS, CDR2 SASEGT. V shed 2 bases, J shed 6 bases, and the junction held 5 bases outside the gene matches. CDR3 size: 14 residues. The chain's CDR3 is CASSETGQGREQYF. The CDR3 coding sequence is TGTGCCAGCAGTGAAACGGGACAGGGTCGCGAGCAGTACTTC.

V gene TRBV7-8 combines with J gene TRBJ2-3; 11 bases line up with TRBD2. The J segment lost 0 bases and the V segment lost 6 bases, leaving 5 bases of the junction unmatched. Germline V gives CDR1 SGHVS, CDR2 FQNEAQ. This CDR3 spans 16 amino acids. In DNA, the CDR3 is TGTGCCAGCAGGCCGACTAGCGGGGTCAGCACAGATACGCAGTATTTT. Residues: CASRPTSGVSTDTQYF.

The chain uses TRBV19 and TRBJ1-2; the D gene is possibly TRBD1 (5 bases). CDR3 length: 13 amino acids. Germline assignment: CDR1 LNHDA and CDR2 SQIVND (reference sequence). Trimming pared 7 bases from V and 4 bases from J, leaving 13 bases between. CDR3 region: CASMASTVYGYTF. CDR3 in DNA: TGTGCCAGTATGGCTTCGACAGTCTATGGCTACACCTTC.

The chain couples TRBV11-2 to TRBJ2-5, with 7 bases matching TRBD2. Germline V gene lookup returns CDR1 SGHAT and CDR2 FQNNGV. After removal of 1 base from V and 1 base from J, the junction contained 3 bases not matched to a gene. There are 15 residues in the CDR3. The CDR3 region is CASSLVGGGQETQYF. Written as DNA, the CDR3 is TGTGCCAGCAGCTTAGTTGGGGGGGGCCAAGAGACCCAGTACTTC.

This sequence joins TRBV7-2 and TRBJ2-2; TRBD1 might be the D (6 bases). The CDR3 totals 17 residues. The V end was cut by 2 bases, the J end by 1 base, with 14 bases between. Germline CDR1 is SGHTA and CDR2 is FQGNSA. The CDR3 sequence is CASSLSGGRLNTGELFF. The CDR3 nucleotides read TGTGCCAGCAGCTTAAGTGGGGGCCGGTTGAACACCGGGGAGCTGTTTTTT.

The CDR3 nucleotides are TGTGCCAGCAGCTTAATCGTGGGACAGGGGGGTGGGACCCAGCATTTT. Translated, it gives CASSLIVGQGGGTQHF. J is TRBJ1-5 and V is TRBV7-2; TRBD1 matches at 11 bases. The J segment lost 11 bases and the V segment lost 2 bases, leaving 11 bases of the junction unmatched. This CDR3 has 16 residues. The germline gives CDR1 SGHTA, CDR2 FQGNSA.

The chain has TRBV9 and TRBJ2-7; D may be TRBD1 (6 bases). Germline lookup yields CDR1 SGDLS and CDR2 YYNGEE. The CDR3 runs 14 residues. Trimming took off 4 bases at V and 2 bases at J, with 13 bases between the two ends. The CDR3 reads CASSPSGVAYEQYF. CDR3 coding DNA: TGTGCCAGCAGCCCTTCAGGGGTTGCCTACGAGCAGTACTTC. The full variable domain, with the rest looked up from reference TRBV9 and TRBJ2-7, is DSGVTQTPKHLITATGQRVTLRCSPRSGDLSVYWYQQSLDQGLQFLIQYYNGEERAKGNILERFSAQQFPDLHSELNLSSLELGDSALYFCASSPSGVAYEQYFGPGTRLTVT.

This rearrangement joins TRBV30 to TRBJ2-5; weak D call: TRBD1 (5 bases). CDR3 length: 13 residues. The germline gives CDR1 GTSNPN, CDR2 SVGIG (reference sequence). The V gene lost 0 bases and the J gene lost 3 bases, with 8 bases spanning the gap. The CDR3 sequence: CAWSVRQKETQYF. DNA for the CDR3: TGTGCCTGGAGTGTACGACAGAAAGAGACCCAGTACTTC.

This sequence joins TRBV6-1 and TRBJ1-2; the match to TRBD1 covers 8 bases. Trimming cost V 5 bases and J 0 bases; bases outside gene matches: 5. Per germline, CDR1 MNHNS and CDR2 SASEGT. This CDR3 contains 15 residues. The CDR3 here is CASSSGQGANYGYTF. CDR3 DNA: TGTGCCAGCAGTTCCGGACAGGGCGCTAACTATGGCTACACCTTC.

The chain is built from TRBV19 and TRBJ2-7, with D possibly being TRBD1 (6 bases). V lost 3 bases, J lost 5 bases, and 8 bases lay in between. The CDR3 has 12 residues. Germline V lookup: CDR1 LNHDA, CDR2 SQIVND (reference sequence). The CDR3 bases are TGTGCCAGTAGTATGGGGACAAACGAGCAGTACTTC. Translated, it gives CASSMGTNEQYF.

This clone showed up just a few times. J is TRBJ2-1 and V is TRBV5-4; TRBD1 matches at 12 bases. V shed 4 bases, J shed 7 bases, and the junction held 9 bases outside the gene matches. The CDR3 totals 16 residues. Germline assignment: CDR1 SGHNT and CDR2 YYREEE (reference sequence). CDR3 sequence: CASSTSPGQGANEQFF. The DNA of the CDR3 is TGTGCCAGCAGCACCTCACCGGGACAGGGGGCTAATGAGCAGTTCTTC.

The J gene is TRBJ1-1, the V gene TRBV11-2; 10 nucleotides line up with TRBD1. With 1 base clipped from V and 7 bases from J, the junction kept 3 bases outside the gene matches. The CDR3 contains 14 residues. Per the germline V gene, CDR1 is SGHAT and CDR2 is FQNNGV. DNA of the CDR3: TGTGCCAGCAGCTTAGGACAGGGGGCGGGTGAAGCTTTCTTT. It translates to CASSLGQGAGEAFF. Using reference TRBV11-2 and TRBJ1-1 for the parts outside the CDR3, the full variable domain is EAGVAQSPRYKIIEKRQSVAFWCNPISGHATLYWYQQILGQGPKLLIQFQNNGVVDDSQLPKDRFSAERLKGVDSTLKIQPAKLEDSAVYLCASSLGQGAGEAFFGQGTRLTVV.